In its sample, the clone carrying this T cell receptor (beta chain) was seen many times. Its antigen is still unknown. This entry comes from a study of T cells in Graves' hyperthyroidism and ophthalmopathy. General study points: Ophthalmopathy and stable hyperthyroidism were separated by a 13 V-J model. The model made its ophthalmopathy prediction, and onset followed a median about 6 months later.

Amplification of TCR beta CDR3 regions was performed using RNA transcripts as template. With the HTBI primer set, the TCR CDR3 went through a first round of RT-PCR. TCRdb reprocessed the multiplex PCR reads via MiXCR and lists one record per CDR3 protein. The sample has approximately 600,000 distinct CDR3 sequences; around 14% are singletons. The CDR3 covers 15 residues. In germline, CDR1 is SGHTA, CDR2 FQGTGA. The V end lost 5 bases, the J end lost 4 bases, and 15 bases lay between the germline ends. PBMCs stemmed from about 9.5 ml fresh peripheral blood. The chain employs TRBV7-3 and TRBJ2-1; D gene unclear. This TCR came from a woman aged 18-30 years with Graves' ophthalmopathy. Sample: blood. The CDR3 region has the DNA TGTGCCAGCAGCAGGAATGGGCAGCCATACAATGAGCAGTTCTTC. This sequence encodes CASSRNGQPYNEQFF. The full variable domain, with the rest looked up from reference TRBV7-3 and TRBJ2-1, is GAGVSQTPSNKVTEKGKYVELRCDPISGHTALYWYRQSLGQGPEFLIYFQGTGAADDSGLPNDRFFAVRPEGSVSTLKIQRTERGDSAVYLCASSRNGQPYNEQFFGPGTRLTVL.